This T cell receptor beta chain was recorded in a study of CD8+ T cells in alopecia areata. Study information: Treatment of the treated patients consisted of oral tofacitinib, 5 to 10 mg twice daily.

Worth noting for this clone: What it binds is not known.

Overall study results and limits: Scalp samples also yield sequences of resident alphabeta T cells from normal skin. Shared TCR sequences were less clear between patients than in mice, possibly partly from HLA diversity.

Germline trimming cut 0 bases from V and 5 bases from J; bases unmatched to any gene: 13. Per the germline V gene, CDR1 is SGHVT and CDR2 is SQSDAQ. The CDR3 is 19 residues long. Extracted RNA was reverse transcribed, and the resulting cDNA served as sequencing template. Method: immunoSEQ multiplex PCR; TCRdb's copy keeps in-frame clones and lacks some. Of some 210,000 clones in the sample, approximately 52% were seen once. This TCR came from a human donor with alopecia areata. The sample in question was CD4+ T cells sorted from blood, obtained at week 0. The chain combines TRBV7-4 with TRBJ2-5; TRBD2 agrees at 12 bases. CDR3 residues: CASSLACHGLAGLQETQYF. For the CDR3, the DNA is TGTGCCAGCAGCTTAGCTTGTCACGGACTAGCGGGACTCCAGGAGACCCAGTACTTC.